These 15 T cell receptor beta chains share one sample of origin, sequenced in a study of blood T cell repertoires in COVID-19. The data were produced by immunoSEQ multiplex PCR, yet TCRdb's version contains in-frame clones alone and is incomplete. The repertoire holds roughly 69,000 clones, with 86% as singletons. Sequenced sample: peripheral blood. Receptors were obtained from a man aged 50 or older with active COVID-19.

A single count supports this clone. This sequence joins TRBV19 and TRBJ2-5; unclear D gene. The CDR3 length is 11 residues. Between the trimmed V and J ends, which lost 4 bases and 4 bases, there was a span of 4 bases. Germline CDR1 LNHDA, CDR2 SQIVND (reference sequence). CDR3 nucleotide sequence: TGTGCCAGTAGTAGCGGAGAGACCCAGTACTTC. Amino acids: CASSSGETQYF.

The chain links TRBV7-9 to TRBJ2-2; TRBD2 agrees at 10 bases. Germline V gives CDR1 SEHNR, CDR2 FQNEAQ (reference sequence). Trimming removed 1 base from V and 4 bases from J; junction bases left unmatched: 0. This CDR3 comprises 15 residues. CDR3 region: CASSLVAGGTGELFF. The CDR3 coding sequence is TGTGCCAGCAGCTTAGTAGCGGGAGGCACCGGGGAGCTGTTTTTT.

The rearrangement links TRBV29-1 to TRBJ2-2; D call uncertain. This CDR3 is 13 amino acids long. Germline CDR1 is SQVTM and CDR2 is ANQGSEA. The V end was cut by 3 bases, the J end by 7 bases, with 12 bases between. The CDR3 coding sequence is TGCAGCGTTGACCCGGGTCGAAGCGGGGAGCTGTTTTTT. Translating gives CSVDPGRSGELFF.

J is TRBJ2-3 and V is TRBV29-1, with TRBD2 matching 8 bases. The CDR3 consists of 18 residues. Germline CDR1 and CDR2: SQVTM and ANQGSEA. V trimming: 3 bases; J trimming: 6 bases; junction bases outside the gene matches: 20. The CDR3 reads CSVDPLKRWAGGPDTQYF. CDR3 DNA sequence: TGCAGCGTTGATCCATTAAAGAGGTGGGCGGGGGGTCCGGATACGCAGTATTTT.

The V gene is TRBV5-1, the J gene TRBJ1-1; D call uncertain. The CDR3 spans 14 residues. Germline CDR1 SGHRS, CDR2 YFSETQ. Between the trimmed V and J ends, which lost 4 bases and 9 bases, there was a span of 19 bases. The chain's CDR3 is CASSPRTEISKAFF. The CDR3 DNA reads TGCGCCAGCAGCCCGAGAACAGAGATAAGCAAAGCTTTCTTT.

The rearrangement joins TRBV2 to TRBJ2-7; the match to TRBD2 covers 7 bases. Germline V lookup: CDR1 SNHLY, CDR2 FYNNEI. Trimming took 7 bases from V and 2 from J; bases not matched to a gene: 8. CDR3 length: 14 amino acids. The CDR3 DNA reads TGTGCCAGCACTCCGCGACTAGCAGCCTACGAGCAGTACTTC. Translation: CASTPRLAAYEQYF. The full variable domain, completed using reference TRBV2 and TRBJ2-7, is EPEVTQTPSHQVTQMGQEVILRCVPISNHLYFYWYRQILGQKVEFLVSFYNNEISEKSEIFDDQFSVERPDGSNFTLKIRSTKLEDSAMYFCASTPRLAAYEQYFGPGTRLTVT.

The rearrangement joins TRBV12-3 or TRBV12-4 to TRBJ1-2; D is ambiguous. V was clipped by 1 base and J by 8 bases, with 8 bases between them. The CDR3 loop spans 12 amino acids. CDR3 bases: TGTGCCAGCAGTTTAGTCCTTCTGGGCTACACCTTC. As protein: CASSLVLLGYTF.

The chain joins TRBV11-2 to TRBJ1-2; 7 bases are shared with TRBD1. Unmatched junction bases numbered 13, after V lost 5 bases and J lost 1 base. Germline V CDR1 and CDR2: SGHAT, FQNNGV. The CDR3 length is 17 residues. The CDR3, as DNA: TGTGCCAGCAGCGACCGGGACAGACCTCGCTATAACTATGGCTACACCTTC. Amino acid sequence: CASSDRDRPRYNYGYTF.

V usage is TRBV6-5 and J usage is TRBJ1-4, with D unresolved. CDR1 and CDR2 (germline): MNHEY, SVGAGI. The CDR3 consists of 16 residues. Trimming cost V 0 bases and J 5 bases, with 13 bases left between them. The CDR3 here is CASSYSLTIRNEKLFF. The CDR3 nucleotides read TGTGCCAGCAGTTACTCTTTGACAATTCGGAATGAAAAACTGTTTTTT.

The chain employs TRBV19 and TRBJ2-2; 11 bases agree with TRBD1. This CDR3 contains 17 residues. With 4 bases clipped from V and 0 bases from J, the junction kept 4 bases outside the gene matches. The germline CDR1 and CDR2 sequences are LNHDA and SQIVND (reference sequence). CDR3 amino acids: CASSRGTGGTNTGELFF. As DNA, the CDR3 is TGTGCCAGTAGTAGAGGGACAGGGGGTACGAACACCGGGGAGCTGTTTTTT.

This sequence joins TRBV28 and TRBJ2-7, with TRBD2 as a possible D gene (5 bases). V shed 6 bases and J shed 4 bases, with 13 bases lying between them. CDR1 and CDR2 from the germline V gene are MDHEN and SYDVKM. The CDR3 is 13 residues long. Here the CDR3 DNA reads TGTGCCAGCAGAGGGAGTGCCGCTTACGAGCAGTACTTC. Translating gives CASRGSAAYEQYF.

In this sample, this clone turned up a few times. The gene calls are TRBV9 and TRBJ2-5, with 10 bases fitting TRBD2. CDR3 length equals 16 residues. After removal of 0 bases from V and 5 bases from J, the junction contained 7 bases not matched to a gene. Germline CDR1 and CDR2: SGDLS and YYNGEE. The CDR3 is CASSVASGGARETQYF. In DNA form, the CDR3 reads TGTGCCAGCAGCGTAGCTAGCGGGGGCGCTAGGGAGACCCAGTACTTC. The entire variable domain, with the rest obtained from reference TRBV9 and TRBJ2-5, is as follows: DSGVTQTPKHLITATGQRVTLRCSPRSGDLSVYWYQQSLDQGLQFLIQYYNGEERAKGNILERFSAQQFPDLHSELNLSSLELGDSALYFCASSVASGGARETQYFGPGTRLLVL.

V gene TRBV6-6 combines with J gene TRBJ2-1; 11 nucleotides align to TRBD2. Looked up from germline, CDR1 is MNHNY and CDR2 is SVGAGI (reference sequence). The CDR3 has 15 amino acids. The V segment lost 6 bases and the J segment 3 bases; nucleotides outside the gene matches: 4. The CDR3 sequence: CASRPTSGNYNEQFF. CDR3 nucleotide sequence: TGTGCCAGCAGACCGACTAGCGGGAACTACAATGAGCAGTTCTTC.

This clone was counted a single time. The chain has TRBV6-5 and TRBJ2-2; the D gene is possibly TRBD1 (5 bases). The CDR3 is 15 amino acids. Germline V gene sequence: CDR1 MNHEY, CDR2 SVGAGI. V lost 4 bases and J 6 bases, leaving 15 bases between the germline ends. The CDR3 sequence: CASSSTRVRPGELFF. CDR3 DNA: TGTGCCAGCAGTTCGACCAGGGTGCGCCCCGGGGAGCTGTTTTTT.

This chain joins TRBV6-6 and TRBJ2-6; unclear D gene. The CDR3 spans 16 residues. The V gene's germline CDR1 is MNHNY and CDR2 SVGAGI (reference sequence). V was cut by 0 bases and J by 1 base, with 7 bases left in between. CDR3: CASSYSGLSGANVLTF. Written as DNA, the CDR3 is TGTGCCAGCAGTTACTCGGGCCTTTCTGGGGCCAACGTCCTGACTTTC.